This TCR beta chain was recovered during a study of Graves' ophthalmopathy and Graves' hyperthyroidism. The table lists this clonotype with many counts. The antigen is not known. Using RNA transcripts, the TCR beta CDR3 regions were amplified. RT-PCR in the first round used HTBI primers; a second-round multiplex PCR followed. Using its own MiXCR run on the multiplex PCR reads, TCRdb lists one record per CDR3 protein. The sample has about 220,000 distinct CDR3 sequences, 20% to 25% seen once; the top ten hold roughly 40%. Whole-study findings and limits: In blood appeared most of the expanded thyroid clonotypes whose frequency exceeded 0.001.

Germline loops: CDR1 MNHEY, CDR2 SVGAGI. This CDR3 is built from 15 residues. The V gene end was trimmed by 4 bases and the J gene end by 5 bases; junction bases not matched to a gene: 11. Sequencing used peripheral blood. J is TRBJ2-7 and V is TRBV6-5; 7 bases agree with TRBD1. The sequence was obtained from a woman aged 45-60 years with Graves' ophthalmopathy. CDR3 region: CASSFIRQGNNEQYF. CDR3 DNA: TGTGCCAGCAGTTTTATTCGACAGGGTAACAACGAGCAGTACTTC.